The present entry profiles one TCR beta chain with its context. The germline gives CDR1 SGHTA, CDR2 FQGNSA. This CDR3 contains 16 residues. The J segment lost 1 base and the V segment lost 2 bases, leaving 5 bases of the junction unmatched. These data belong to a study of CD8 T cells in Susac syndrome. With random hexamers, about 0.5 to 1 ug RNA was reverse transcribed. Via MiXCR, TCRdb re-called the immunoSEQ multiplex PCR reads, giving one row per CDR3 protein. The sample holds 250,000 or so distinct CDR3 sequences, about 93% seen once. The multiple sclerosis controls were treatment-naive patients affected by stable or active relapsing-remitting disease.

V is TRBV7-2 and J is TRBJ2-5, with 9 bases matching TRBD2. This TCR was sampled from a human donor with multiple sclerosis. The specimen sequenced was CD4+ T cells from PBMCs. CDR3: CASSLLAGMAQETQYF. In nucleotides, the CDR3 is TGTGCCAGCAGCTTACTAGCGGGGATGGCCCAAGAGACCCAGTACTTC.